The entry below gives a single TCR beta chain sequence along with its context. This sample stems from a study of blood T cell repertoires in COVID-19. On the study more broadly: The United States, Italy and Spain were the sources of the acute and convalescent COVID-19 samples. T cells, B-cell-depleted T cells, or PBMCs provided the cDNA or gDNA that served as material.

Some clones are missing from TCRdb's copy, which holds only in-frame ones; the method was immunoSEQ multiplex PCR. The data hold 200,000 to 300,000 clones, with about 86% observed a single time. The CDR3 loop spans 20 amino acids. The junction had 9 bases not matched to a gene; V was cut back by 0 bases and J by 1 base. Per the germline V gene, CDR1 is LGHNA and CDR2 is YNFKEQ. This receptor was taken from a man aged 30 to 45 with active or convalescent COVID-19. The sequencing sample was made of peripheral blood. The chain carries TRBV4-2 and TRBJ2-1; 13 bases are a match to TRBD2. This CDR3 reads CASSQESAGLAGESYNEQFF. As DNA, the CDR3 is TGTGCCAGCAGCCAAGAATCAGCCGGACTAGCGGGGGAATCCTACAATGAGCAGTTCTTC.